This T cell receptor (beta chain) appears in the sequencing data of a study of shared clonotypes between healthy human individuals. Germline CDR1 LNHDA, CDR2 SQIVND (reference sequence). CDR3 length equals 13 residues. The V and J ends lost 3 bases and 5 bases respectively, with 7 bases between them. The assay ran at deep level. TCRdb keeps only in-frame clones here, not all; method: immunoSEQ multiplex PCR. The sample consists of a few hundred thousand clones, less than 85% of them appearing once. As regards this clone: Its specificity is not known. Other DNA sequences in the same sample also yield this CDR3.

General study points: In having few donors, the study represented limited genetic and exposure-history diversity.

This clonotype was sampled from a young man in good health. The specimen was memory CD4+ T cells sorted from blood. Subset indicated: CD45RA-negative fraction. V gene TRBV19 combines with J gene TRBJ2-2; D is possibly TRBD2 (5 bases). The CDR3 spells CASSIRGTGELFF. The CDR3 DNA reads TGTGCCAGTAGTATCCGGGGAACCGGGGAGCTGTTTTTT.